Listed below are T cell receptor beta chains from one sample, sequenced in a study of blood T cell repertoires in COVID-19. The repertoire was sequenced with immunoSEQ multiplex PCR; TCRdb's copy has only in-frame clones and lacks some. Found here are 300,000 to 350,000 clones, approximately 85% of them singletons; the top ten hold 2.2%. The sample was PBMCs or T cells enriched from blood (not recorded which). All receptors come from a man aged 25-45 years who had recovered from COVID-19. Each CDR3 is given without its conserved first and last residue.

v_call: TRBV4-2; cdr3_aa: ASSQGRTGGTDTQY
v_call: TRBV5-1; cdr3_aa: ASSPDNSFLQPQH
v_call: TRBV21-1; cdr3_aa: ASSPHGQAYEQY
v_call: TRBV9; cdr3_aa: ASSVAWESGNTDTQY
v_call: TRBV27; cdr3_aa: ASSSVAGGLPSYEQY
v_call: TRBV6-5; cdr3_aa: ASRTGTGANQPQH
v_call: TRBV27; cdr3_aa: ASSFRGRSEKLF
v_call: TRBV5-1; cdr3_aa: ASSLEASGSGELF
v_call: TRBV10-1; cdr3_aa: ASRESTGIGNTIY
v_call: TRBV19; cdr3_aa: ASSNEGAGNTIY
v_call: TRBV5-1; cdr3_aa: ASSLTSKNTEAF
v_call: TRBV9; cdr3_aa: ASSFTGTPYNEQF
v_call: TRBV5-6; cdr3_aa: ASSLGWDSGTYEQY
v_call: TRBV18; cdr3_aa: ASSRDRAAGELF
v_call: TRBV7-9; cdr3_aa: ASSLEGRGEGYT
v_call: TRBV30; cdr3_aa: AWRLRGLRYNEQF
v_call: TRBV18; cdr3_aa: ASSPTGTGKNIQY
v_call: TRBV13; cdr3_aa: ASSLRDWGVNGYT
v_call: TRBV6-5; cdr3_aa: ASRRTEQETQY
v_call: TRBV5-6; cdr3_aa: ASSLRGRYNEQF
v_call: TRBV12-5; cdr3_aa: ASGSLRGGEETQY
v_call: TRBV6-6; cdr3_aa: ASSYDREVDGYT
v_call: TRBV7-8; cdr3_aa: ASSSRQIANTGELF
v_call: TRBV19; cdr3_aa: ASSIQPPGGSGGSTDTQY
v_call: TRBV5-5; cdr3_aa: ASSLGSGQGTQPQH
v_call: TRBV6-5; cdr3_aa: ASTGPGGANNEQF
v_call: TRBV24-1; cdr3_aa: ATSDPTGGDGYT
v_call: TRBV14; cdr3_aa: ASSQAQGGRKTQY
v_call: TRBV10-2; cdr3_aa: ASSESRVGQGAEAF
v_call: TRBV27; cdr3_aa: ASSPLRLADGYT
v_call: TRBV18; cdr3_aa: ASSPRLSGGTGFFNEQF
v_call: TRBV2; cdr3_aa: ASSDGQGDTEAF
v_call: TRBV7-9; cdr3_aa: ASSLPGGNTIY
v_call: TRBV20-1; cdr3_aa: SANRGETQY
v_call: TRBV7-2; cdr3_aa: ASSLVPASSYNSPLH
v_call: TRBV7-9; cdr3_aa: ASSFGRGDSPLH
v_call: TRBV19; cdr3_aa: ASSSRGRYSTIY
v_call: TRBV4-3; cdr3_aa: ASSQQGFAF
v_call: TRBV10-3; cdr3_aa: AISESVWQGETQY
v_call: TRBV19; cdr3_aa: ASSPSTNEKLF
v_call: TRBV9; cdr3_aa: ASSVTAYPTDTQY
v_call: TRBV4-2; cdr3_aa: ASSQGYDGARYT
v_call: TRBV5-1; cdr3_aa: ASSLAGRGLSYEQY
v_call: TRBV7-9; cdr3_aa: ASSSRDRPPYEQY
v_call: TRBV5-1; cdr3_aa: ASSTDREDGYT
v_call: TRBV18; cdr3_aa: ASSPSHGLEAF
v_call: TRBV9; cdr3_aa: ASSVPGSYGYT
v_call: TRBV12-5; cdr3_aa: ASGPFPSNQPQH
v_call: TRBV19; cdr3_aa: ASRRQGANSPLH
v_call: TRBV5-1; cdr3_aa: ASSTGQGVTDTQY
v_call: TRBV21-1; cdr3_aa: ASSDRGNTEAF
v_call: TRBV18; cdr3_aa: ASRLAQGLSEAF